The rows below give T cell receptor beta chains drawn from one sample of a study of blood T cells in healthy people across ages. TCRdb reanalysed the 5' RACE reads using MiXCR and keeps one entry per CDR3 protein. This table has about 640,000 distinct CDR3 sequences, approximately 59% appearing once. Material: blood. Every receptor here comes from a man aged 55 to 70 in good health. CDR3s include the opening cysteine and the closing phenylalanine or tryptophan. Fields, in order: clone size, V gene, D gene, J gene, CDR3 DNA, CDR3 protein. D genes are given only for firm matches. Clone size, where shown, is once, few, many, or a class for clones that have expanded.

few,TRBV3-1,-,TRBJ2-3,TGTGCCAGCAGCCTGACGGAGGGTACGCAGTATTTT,CASSLTEGTQYF
-,TRBV5-6,-,TRBJ2-7,TGTGCCAGCAGCCGGACACATAGCTCCTACGAGCAGTACTTC,CASSRTHSSYEQYF
-,TRBV11-2,-,TRBJ1-2,TGTGCCAGCAGCTTGAGCTATGGCTACACCTTC,CASSLSYGYTF
-,TRBV5-6,-,TRBJ2-1,TGTGCCAGCAGCTTGGCCGACAGAGACTACTACAATGAGCAGTTCTTC,CASSLADRDYYNEQFF
-,TRBV20-1,-,TRBJ2-5,TGCAGTGCTAGGAGCGTTGAAATGGAGACCCAGTACTTC,CSARSVEMETQYF
-,TRBV12-3/TRBV12-4,TRBD2,TRBJ2-3,TGTGCCAGCAGTTACCGGGGGGGCTTGGATACGCAGTATTTT,CASSYRGGLDTQYF
-,TRBV29-1,-,TRBJ2-1,TGCAGCGTTGATGTCAGGGGCTATGAGCAGTTCTTC,CSVDVRGYEQFF
-,TRBV20-1,TRBD1,TRBJ1-4,TGCAGTGCTAGGAACCTACAGGGGGCAGGGGAAAAACTGTTTTTT,CSARNLQGAGEKLFF
few,TRBV5-1,TRBD2,TRBJ2-5,TGCGCCAGCAACCCGGCGGGGGGACAAGAGACCCAGTACTTC,CASNPAGGQETQYF
many,TRBV4-1,-,TRBJ2-5,TGCGCCAGCAGCCCCGGAATCGATGTCATCGAACAAGAGACCCAGTACTTC,CASSPGIDVIEQETQYF
-,TRBV19,TRBD1,TRBJ1-2,TGTGCCAGTGCAGGGGGCGACTATGGCTACACCTTC,CASAGGDYGYTF
few,TRBV20-1,-,TRBJ2-7,TGCAGTGCTAGAGATCGTGGGGAGCAGTACTTC,CSARDRGEQYF
once,TRBV28,-,TRBJ2-6,TGTGCCAGCAGTGTCTCTCTGGGGGCCAACGTCCTGACTTTC,CASSVSLGANVLTF
-,TRBV12-5,TRBD1,TRBJ1-2,TGTGCTAGTGCCGACAGGGTGGGCGGCTACACCTTC,CASADRVGGYTF
few,TRBV29-1,-,TRBJ2-5,TGCAGCGTTGAACTGGGTTTGCGAGAGACCCAGTACTTC,CSVELGLRETQYF
once,TRBV5-1,TRBD2,TRBJ2-3,TGCGCCAGCAGCTTGGGTAGCGGGGGGGATATCACAGATACGCAGTATTTT,CASSLGSGGDITDTQYF
few,TRBV25-1,-,TRBJ2-5,TGTGCCAGCAGCCCAAACAGGGTATGGGAGACCCAGTACTTC,CASSPNRVWETQYF
-,TRBV18,TRBD1,TRBJ2-6,TGTGCCAGCTCACATCGACAGGGGAAGAGCTCTGGGGCCAACGTCCTGACTTTC,CASSHRQGKSSGANVLTF
once,TRBV10-3,-,TRBJ2-5,TGTGCCATCAGTGAGTCGTCGTACCAAGAGACCCAGTACTTC,CAISESSYQETQYF
few,TRBV10-1,TRBD2,TRBJ2-1,TGCGCCAGCAGTGAATCCCCCGGGACTAAACACAATGAGCAGTTCTTC,CASSESPGTKHNEQFF
-,TRBV11-2,-,TRBJ2-7,TGTGCCAGCAGCTTAAATTCCCCGGGTTACGAGCAGTACTTC,CASSLNSPGYEQYF
few,TRBV20-1,TRBD2,TRBJ2-5,TGCAGTGCCCCCCGCGGGGGTGGAGAGACCCAGTACTTC,CSAPRGGGETQYF
-,TRBV3-1,-,TRBJ1-5,TGTGCCAGCAGCCCCTCACAAAACAATCAGCCCCAGCATTTT,CASSPSQNNQPQHF
-,TRBV2,TRBD2,TRBJ2-3,TGTGCCAGCAGTGAAGGGGGAGGACTAGTCGTGGCTACGCAGTATTTT,CASSEGGGLVVATQYF
-,TRBV6-1,-,TRBJ2-7,TGTGCCAGCAGTGGTGGGGGAGCTAGGGAGCAGTACTTC,CASSGGGAREQYF
-,TRBV15,-,TRBJ2-7,TGTGCCACCAGCAGAGATTTCAGCGACGAGCAGTACTTC,CATSRDFSDEQYF
-,TRBV13,TRBD1,TRBJ1-1,TGTGCCAGCAGTAAAAGCCCCCCGGGACAGGGGGCGAAGAACACTGAAGCTTTCTTT,CASSKSPPGQGAKNTEAFF
-,TRBV5-6,-,TRBJ2-5,TGTGCCAGCAGCCGTGGTGTACGGGATCCGCAAGAGACCCAGTACTTC,CASSRGVRDPQETQYF
-,TRBV29-1,-,TRBJ1-2,TGCAGCGTTTATAGCGATGGCTACACCTTC,CSVYSDGYTF
few,TRBV4-1,-,TRBJ2-7,TGCGCCAGCAGCCAAGGCGTGTCTAAAAACTCCTACGAGCAGTACTTC,CASSQGVSKNSYEQYF
-,TRBV2,TRBD1,TRBJ2-5,TGTGCCAGCAAAAGAACAGGGGTCCAAGAGACCCAGTACTTC,CASKRTGVQETQYF
-,TRBV4-1,TRBD2,TRBJ2-5,TGCGCCAGCAGCCAAGCCCCCCCCGGGACTACTCAAGAGACCCAGTACTTC,CASSQAPPGTTQETQYF
-,TRBV29-1,-,TRBJ1-1,TGCAGCGCTTTTGACGGGGGAAGGGGTAACGCTGAAGCTTTCTTT,CSAFDGGRGNAEAFF
few,TRBV7-2,-,TRBJ1-6,TGTGCCAGCAGCCTTAGTCCCAGGGCCAGGAATTCACCCCTCCACTTT,CASSLSPRARNSPLHF
-,TRBV20-1,-,TRBJ2-5,TGCAGTGCCCAGCCCTGGGCAGGGCAAGAGACCCAGTACTTC,CSAQPWAGQETQYF
-,TRBV3-1,-,TRBJ2-7,TGTGCCAGCAGCCAAGTGGCGGGAACCTACGAGCAGTACTTC,CASSQVAGTYEQYF
-,TRBV2,-,TRBJ2-6,TGTGCCAGCAACCAGCGGGTGTCCTCTGGGGCCAACGTCCTGACTTTC,CASNQRVSSGANVLTF
once,TRBV12-3/TRBV12-4,TRBD1,TRBJ2-7,TGTGCCAGCAGTTTAGAAACAGGGGCAAGCTTCGAGCAGTACTTC,CASSLETGASFEQYF
-,TRBV6-5,-,TRBJ2-4,TGTGCCAGCAGTTACGGGTTGGGGGGAGGTGCCCGGAACATTCAGTACTTC,CASSYGLGGGARNIQYF
-,TRBV3-1,-,TRBJ1-2,TGTGCCAGCAGCCAAGCCGGGGACCTACTTAACTATGGCTTCACCTTC,CASSQAGDLLNYGFTF
-,TRBV10-3,-,TRBJ1-1,TGTGCCATCAGTGGTAAGGGGGGCACTGAAGCTTTCTTT,CAISGKGGTEAFF
-,TRBV9,-,TRBJ2-7,TGTGCCAGCAGCCCCACTACGGACGGAGCCTACGAGCAGTACTTC,CASSPTTDGAYEQYF
-,TRBV21-1,-,TRBJ2-7,TGTGCCAGGAGGGACGAGCAGTACTTC,CARRDEQYF
-,TRBV3-1,-,TRBJ2-4,TGTGCCAGCAGCCAAGGGTTAAGGACTCAAAACATTCAGTACTTC,CASSQGLRTQNIQYF
-,TRBV7-8,TRBD1,TRBJ1-5,TGTGCCAGCAGCTCCACAGCAGGGGGCAGTGGGAATCAGCCCCAGCATTTT,CASSSTAGGSGNQPQHF
-,TRBV20-1,-,TRBJ2-3,TGCAGTGCTAAGGGGCAGCTTACCACAGATACGCAGTATTTT,CSAKGQLTTDTQYF
few,TRBV2,-,TRBJ2-5,TGTGCCAGCAGTGGTTTGGTCAGCGGGGAGACCCAGTACTTC,CASSGLVSGETQYF
few,TRBV2,-,TRBJ2-5,TGTGCCAGCAGTACACAGGGAGAGGGGACCCAGTACTTC,CASSTQGEGTQYF
few,TRBV9,TRBD2,TRBJ2-1,TGTGCCAGCAGCGTTACTAGCGGGGGGTACTCCTACAATGAGCAGTTCTTC,CASSVTSGGYSYNEQFF
-,TRBV28,TRBD1,TRBJ2-1,TGTGCCAGCAGTTTATACAGGGGGTTCGGCAATGAGCAGTTCTTC,CASSLYRGFGNEQFF
-,TRBV21-1,-,TRBJ2-7,TGTGCCAGCAGCAAATGGGGCAGCCTCCGGAACGAGCAGTACTTC,CASSKWGSLRNEQYF
-,TRBV21-1,-,TRBJ1-1,TGTGCCAGCAGCAAAGCGAACAGGGACCCCATTGGGACTGAAGCTTTCTTT,CASSKANRDPIGTEAFF
-,TRBV5-6,-,TRBJ2-3,TGTGCCAGCAGTCCTCCAGGGTTCGGAACAGATACGCAGTATTTT,CASSPPGFGTDTQYF
-,TRBV3-1,TRBD1,TRBJ2-1,TGTGCCAGCAGCCAAGGGGGGACAGGGGGCAATGAGCAGTTCTTC,CASSQGGTGGNEQFF